Described below is a single T cell receptor beta chain sequence and its context. This sample is drawn from a study of blood T cell repertoires in COVID-19. In the study overall: T cells, B-cell-depleted T cells, or PBMCs supplied cDNA or gDNA.

Germline values: CDR1 SGDLS, CDR2 YYNGEE. Deletions cut 0 bases from V and 4 bases from J, with 7 bases between. CDR3 length: 14 residues. In the authors' workflow: By means of reference gene primer amplification, nucleated cell counts were estimated. TCRdb's table, derived via immunoSEQ multiplex PCR, lists solely in-frame clones and lacks some. The V and J calls and clone size are taken from that table; D and trimming were inferred from the DNA. The table shows approximately 180,000 clones, with around 90% occurring only once. The receptor's source is a man between 60 and 70 years old with active or convalescent COVID-19. Sequencing used peripheral blood. This chain connects TRBV9 to TRBJ2-2; D is uncertain. CDR3 protein: CASSVAGSTGELFF. DNA of the CDR3: TGTGCCAGCAGCGTAGCCGGGTCCACCGGGGAGCTGTTTTTT.